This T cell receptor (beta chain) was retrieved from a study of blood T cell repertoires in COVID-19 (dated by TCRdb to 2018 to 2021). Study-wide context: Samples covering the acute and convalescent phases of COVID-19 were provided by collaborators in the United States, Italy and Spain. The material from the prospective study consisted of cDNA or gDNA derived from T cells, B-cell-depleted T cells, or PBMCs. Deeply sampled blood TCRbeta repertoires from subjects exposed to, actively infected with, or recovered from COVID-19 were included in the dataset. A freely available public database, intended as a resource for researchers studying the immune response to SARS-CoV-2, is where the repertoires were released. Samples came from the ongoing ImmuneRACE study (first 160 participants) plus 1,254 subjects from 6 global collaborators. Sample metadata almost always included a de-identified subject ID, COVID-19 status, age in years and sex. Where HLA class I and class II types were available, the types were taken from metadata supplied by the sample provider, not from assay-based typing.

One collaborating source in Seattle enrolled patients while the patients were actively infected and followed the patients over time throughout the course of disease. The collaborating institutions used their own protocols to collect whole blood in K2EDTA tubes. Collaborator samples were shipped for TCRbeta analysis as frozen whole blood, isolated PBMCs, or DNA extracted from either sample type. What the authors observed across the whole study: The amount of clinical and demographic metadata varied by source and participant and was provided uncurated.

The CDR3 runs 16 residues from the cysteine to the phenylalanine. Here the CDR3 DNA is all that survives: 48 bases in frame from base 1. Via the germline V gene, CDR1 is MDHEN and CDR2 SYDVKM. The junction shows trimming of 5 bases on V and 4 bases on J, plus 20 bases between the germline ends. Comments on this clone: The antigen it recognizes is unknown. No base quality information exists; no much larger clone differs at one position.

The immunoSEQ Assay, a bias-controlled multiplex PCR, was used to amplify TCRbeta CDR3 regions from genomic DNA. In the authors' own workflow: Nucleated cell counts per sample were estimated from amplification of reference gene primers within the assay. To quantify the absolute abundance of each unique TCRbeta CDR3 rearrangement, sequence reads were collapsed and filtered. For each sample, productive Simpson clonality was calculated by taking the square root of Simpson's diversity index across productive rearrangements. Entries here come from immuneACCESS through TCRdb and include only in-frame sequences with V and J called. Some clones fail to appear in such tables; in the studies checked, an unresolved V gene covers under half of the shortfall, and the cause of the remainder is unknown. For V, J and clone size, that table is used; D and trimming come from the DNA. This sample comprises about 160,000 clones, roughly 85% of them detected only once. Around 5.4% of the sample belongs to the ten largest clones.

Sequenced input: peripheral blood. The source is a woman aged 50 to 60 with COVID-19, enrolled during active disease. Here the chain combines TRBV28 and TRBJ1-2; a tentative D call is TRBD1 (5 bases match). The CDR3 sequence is CASSPRGVGRGYGYTF. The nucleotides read TGTGCCAGCAGTCCCCGGGGGGTCGGGCGTGGCTATGGCTACACCTTC.